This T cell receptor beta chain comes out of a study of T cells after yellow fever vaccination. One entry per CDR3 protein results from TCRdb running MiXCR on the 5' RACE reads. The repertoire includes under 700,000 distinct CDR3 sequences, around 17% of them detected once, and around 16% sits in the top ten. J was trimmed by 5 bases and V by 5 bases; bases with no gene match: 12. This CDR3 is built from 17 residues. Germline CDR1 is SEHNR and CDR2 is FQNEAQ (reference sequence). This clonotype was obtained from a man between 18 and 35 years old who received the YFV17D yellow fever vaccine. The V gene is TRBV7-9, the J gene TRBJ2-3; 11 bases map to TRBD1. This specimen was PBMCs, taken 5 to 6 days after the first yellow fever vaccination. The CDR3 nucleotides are TGTGCCAGCAGCCGGTACTCCCGGGGACAGGGGGGAGATACGCAGTATTTT. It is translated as CASSRYSRGQGGDTQYF. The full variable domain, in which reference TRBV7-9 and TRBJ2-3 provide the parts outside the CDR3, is DTGVSQNPRHKITKRGQNVTFRCDPISEHNRLYWYRQTLGQGPEFLTYFQNEAQLEKSRLLSDRFSAERPKGSFSTLEIQRTEQGDSAMYLCASSRYSRGQGGDTQYFGPGTRLTVL.